The next 20 T cell receptor beta chains were all read from a single sample in a study of blood T cell repertoires in COVID-19. The protocol was immunoSEQ multiplex PCR, while the TCRdb copy is restricted to in-frame clones and leaves out a portion. The repertoire has 250,000 or so clones, 88% of them found once; the top ten carry 2.7%. Sequencing was performed on peripheral blood. The receptors shown here come from an older woman with acute or convalescent COVID-19.

The J gene is TRBJ2-7, the V gene TRBV28; D might be TRBD1 (5 bases). The CDR3 is 14 amino acids. Germline V gene lookup returns CDR1 MDHEN and CDR2 SYDVKM. The V end was cut by 2 bases, the J end by 7 bases, with 15 bases between. CDR3 bases: TGTGCCAGCAGTTTAAAAGGGGCAATTGGTGAGCAGTACTTC. Translated: CASSLKGAIGEQYF.

V usage is TRBV10-3 and J usage is TRBJ2-5; 10 positions match TRBD1. This CDR3 is built from 15 residues. V lost 6 bases, J lost 2 bases, and 6 bases stayed unmatched. Germline-derived CDR1 and CDR2 are ENHRY and SYGVKD. CDR3: CAISNPGQGQETQYF. As DNA, the CDR3 is TGTGCCATCAGCAATCCGGGACAGGGGCAAGAGACCCAGTACTTC.

This clone came up once. The V call is TRBV30, the J call TRBJ1-1; D may be TRBD1 (5 bases). The germline gives CDR1 GTSNPN, CDR2 SVGIG (reference sequence). V dropped 0 bases and J dropped 8 bases, with 13 bases sitting between them. The CDR3 consists of 13 residues. CDR3 loop: CAWSVRAGFEAFF. The CDR3 coding sequence is TGTGCCTGGAGTGTAAGAGCAGGGTTCGAAGCTTTCTTT.

The gene calls are TRBV30 and TRBJ1-1, with TRBD1 as a possible D gene (6 bases). From germline, CDR1 is GTSNPN and CDR2 SVGIG (reference sequence). The V end lost 4 bases, the J end lost 1 base, and 16 bases lay between the germline ends. This CDR3 spans 15 amino acids. The CDR3 sequence is CAWTKREQGNTEAFF. CDR3 DNA sequence: TGTGCCTGGACCAAAAGGGAACAGGGGAACACTGAAGCTTTCTTT.

This clone has just one count. The chain recombines TRBV10-3 with TRBJ1-1; D is possibly TRBD1 (5 bases). The V and J ends lost 4 bases and 8 bases respectively, with 14 bases between them. The CDR3 spans 13 residues. CDR1 ENHRY and CDR2 SYGVKD come from the germline V gene. The CDR3 region is CAISAEGRAEAFF. The CDR3 DNA follows: TGTGCCATCAGTGCGGAGGGGAGGGCCGAAGCTTTCTTT.

The chain links TRBV7-2 to TRBJ2-7; TRBD1 agrees at 7 bases. V shed 1 base, J shed 2 bases, and the junction held 5 bases outside the gene matches. The length of the CDR3 is 15 residues. CDR1 and CDR2 (germline): SGHTA, FQGNSA. Here the CDR3 reads CASSLDRDSTYEQYF. The CDR3 DNA is TGTGCCAGCAGCTTAGACCGGGACAGTACCTACGAGCAGTACTTC.

The chain links TRBV2 to TRBJ1-2; 8 bases line up with TRBD1. The CDR3 runs to 13 residues. Germline CDR1 SNHLY, CDR2 FYNNEI. With V trimmed by 7 bases and J by 4 bases, 5 bases remained unmatched. CDR3 protein: CASTTGVGYGYTF. The CDR3 region has the DNA TGTGCCAGCACGACAGGGGTGGGCTATGGCTACACCTTC.

The chain couples TRBV7-9 to TRBJ1-4; D may be TRBD1 (5 bases). CDR3 length equals 13 residues. Trimming removed 1 base from V and 8 bases from J, with 8 bases in between. Germline CDR1 and CDR2: SEHNR and FQNEAQ (reference sequence). DNA for the CDR3: TGTGCCAGCAGCTTAGAGGACATCGAAAAACTGTTTTTT. Translation: CASSLEDIEKLFF.

J is TRBJ2-7 and V is TRBV5-5; 12 bases agree with TRBD1. Per germline, CDR1 SGHKS and CDR2 YYEKEE (reference sequence). Trimming removed 6 bases from V and 1 base from J; junction bases left unmatched: 5. The CDR3 spans 15 residues. In DNA form, the CDR3 reads TGTGCCAGCACCAGGGACAGGGGGCTATCCTACGAGCAGTACTTC. It is translated as CASTRDRGLSYEQYF.

This clone was seen once. The J gene is TRBJ1-3, the V gene TRBV18, with 10 bases lining up with TRBD1. The germline V gene has CDR1 KGHSH and CDR2 LQKENI. J was trimmed by 2 bases and V by 6 bases; bases with no gene match: 4. The CDR3 is 15 residues long. The CDR3 DNA reads TGTGCCAGCTCCCCGGGACAGGGGCCTGGAAACACCATATATTTT. Protein: CASSPGQGPGNTIYF.

This clone was detected only a few times. V usage is TRBV5-6 and J usage is TRBJ2-3; a possible D gene is TRBD1 (6 bases). CDR1 SGHDT and CDR2 YYEEEE come from the germline V gene. This CDR3 region has 14 residues. The V gene lost 2 bases and the J gene lost 4 bases, with 11 bases spanning the gap. CDR3: CASSFGQYADTQYF. CDR3 in DNA: TGTGCCAGCAGCTTCGGACAGTATGCAGATACGCAGTATTTT.

This clone was counted between two and nine times. The chain employs TRBV5-1 and TRBJ2-2, with 10 bases aligning to TRBD1. The CDR3 has 16 amino acids. Trimming took 4 bases from V and 4 from J; bases not matched to a gene: 7. Germline V gives CDR1 SGHRS, CDR2 YFSETQ. CDR3 residues: CASSPRDRGITGELFF. The CDR3 DNA is TGCGCCAGCAGCCCTCGGGACAGGGGCATCACCGGGGAGCTGTTTTTT.

The count of this clone is one. The chain carries TRBV29-1 and TRBJ2-3; a possible D gene is TRBD1 (5 bases). Looked up from germline, CDR1 is SQVTM and CDR2 is ANQGSEA. This CDR3 is 13 amino acids long. V lost 2 bases, J lost 1 base, and 7 bases lay in between. Written as DNA, the CDR3 is TGCAGCGTTGAATTAGGGGGCACAGATACGCAGTATTTT. It codes for CSVELGGTDTQYF.

Only a few counts were recorded for this clone. This chain uses TRBV19 with TRBJ1-3, with a weak D call TRBD1 (6 bases). The CDR3 is 17 amino acids. CDR1 LNHDA and CDR2 SQIVND come from the germline V gene (reference sequence). Between the trimmed V and J ends, which lost 4 bases and 5 bases, there was a span of 21 bases. CDR3 sequence reads: CASSTNAGDFWRNTIYF. The CDR3, as DNA: TGTGCCAGTAGTACGAACGCAGGGGATTTCTGGAGAAACACCATATATTTT. The entire variable domain, with the rest obtained from reference TRBV19 and TRBJ1-3, is as follows: DGGITQSPKYLFRKEGQNVTLSCEQNLNHDAMYWYRQDPGQGLRLIYYSQIVNDFQKGDIAEGYSVSREKKESFPLTVTSAQKNPTAFYLCASSTNAGDFWRNTIYFGEGSWLTVV.

Worth noting for this clone: The sample holds other DNA sequences that translate to the same CDR3. This chain links TRBV6-6 with TRBJ1-1; D unclear. This CDR3 has 14 amino acids. From germline, CDR1 is MNHNY and CDR2 SVGAGI (reference sequence). V lost 0 bases and J 4 bases, leaving 9 bases between the germline ends. The CDR3 DNA reads TGTGCCAGCAGTTACTCGTCAGGAGGCACTGAAGCTTTCTTT. This gives the protein CASSYSSGGTEAFF.

The rearrangement joins TRBV12-3 or TRBV12-4 to TRBJ1-1; D gene uncertain. V was cut by 5 bases and J by 1 base, with 8 bases left in between. The CDR3 contains 13 residues. CDR3 sequence: CASSLRRNTEAFF. The CDR3 region has the DNA TGTGCCAGCAGTCTCCGGAGGAACACTGAAGCTTTCTTT.

There are a few counts of this clone. This rearrangement joins TRBV30 to TRBJ2-7; D is ambiguous. This CDR3 has 13 residues. Germline CDR1 GTSNPN, CDR2 SVGIG (reference sequence). Between the trimmed V and J ends, which lost 3 bases and 4 bases, there was a span of 13 bases. The CDR3 sequence: CAWRAPGSYEQYF. DNA for the CDR3: TGTGCCTGGAGAGCCCCGGGTTCTTACGAGCAGTACTTC.

The V call is TRBV10-2, the J call TRBJ2-1; the match to TRBD2 covers 12 bases. The CDR3 sequence is 16 residues long. V trimming: 6 bases; J trimming: 8 bases; junction bases outside the gene matches: 11. CDR1 WSHSY and CDR2 SAAADI come from the germline V gene. The CDR3 nucleotides are TGCGCCAGCAGAGGCCTCCGGACTAGCGGGGCTGATGAGCAGTTCTTC. It encodes CASRGLRTSGADEQFF.

The CDR3, as DNA: TGTGCCAGCAGCTTAGATAGCGGGAGAAGTTACGAGCAGTACTTC. This translates into CASSLDSGRSYEQYF. The rearrangement joins TRBV7-2 to TRBJ2-7, with 9 nucleotides matching TRBD2. This CDR3 has 15 residues. CDR1 and CDR2 (germline): SGHTA, FQGNSA. With 1 base clipped from V and 4 bases from J, the junction kept 5 bases outside the gene matches.

The J gene is TRBJ1-5, the V gene TRBV4-2; 10 bases fit TRBD1. The germline CDR1 and CDR2 sequences are LGHNA and YNFKEQ. J lost 6 bases, V lost 4 bases, and 3 bases had no gene match. This CDR3 has 14 residues. The CDR3 sequence: CASSRTGGSQPQHF. Written as DNA, the CDR3 is TGTGCCAGCAGCCGGACAGGGGGGAGTCAGCCCCAGCATTTT.